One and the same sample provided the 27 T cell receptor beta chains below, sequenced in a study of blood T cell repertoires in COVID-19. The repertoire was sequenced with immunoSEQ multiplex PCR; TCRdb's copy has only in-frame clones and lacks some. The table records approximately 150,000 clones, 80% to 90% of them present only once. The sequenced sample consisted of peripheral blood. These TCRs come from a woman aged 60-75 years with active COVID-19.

The CDR3 DNA sequence: TGCGCCAGCAGTGAGGGGCTAGCGGGGCCAGATACGCAGTATTTT. Protein: CASSEGLAGPDTQYF. The chain employs TRBV10-2 and TRBJ2-3; TRBD2 agrees at 9 bases. The length of the CDR3 is 15 residues. Trimming at V came to 2 bases and at J to 4 bases, leaving 4 bases not matched to a gene. CDR1 is WSHSY and CDR2 is SAAADI in the germline V gene.

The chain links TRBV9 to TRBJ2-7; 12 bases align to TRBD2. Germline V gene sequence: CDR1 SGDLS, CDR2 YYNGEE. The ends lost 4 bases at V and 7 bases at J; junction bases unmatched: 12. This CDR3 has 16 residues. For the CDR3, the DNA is TGTGCCAGCAGCCCATTCCCGGGACTAGCGGGTGGGGAGCAGTACTTC. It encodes CASSPFPGLAGGEQYF.

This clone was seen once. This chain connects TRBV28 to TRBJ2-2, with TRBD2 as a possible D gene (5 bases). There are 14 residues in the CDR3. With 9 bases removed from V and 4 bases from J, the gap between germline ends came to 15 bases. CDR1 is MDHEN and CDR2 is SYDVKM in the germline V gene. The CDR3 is CASVAGGSTGELFF. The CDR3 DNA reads TGTGCCAGTGTGGCGGGTGGGAGCACCGGGGAGCTGTTTTTT.

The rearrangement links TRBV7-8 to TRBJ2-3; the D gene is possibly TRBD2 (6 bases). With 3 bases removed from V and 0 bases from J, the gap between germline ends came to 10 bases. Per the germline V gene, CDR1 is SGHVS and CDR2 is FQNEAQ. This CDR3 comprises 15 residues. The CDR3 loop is CASSFGGASTDTQYF. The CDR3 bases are TGTGCCAGCAGCTTCGGAGGGGCCAGCACAGATACGCAGTATTTT.

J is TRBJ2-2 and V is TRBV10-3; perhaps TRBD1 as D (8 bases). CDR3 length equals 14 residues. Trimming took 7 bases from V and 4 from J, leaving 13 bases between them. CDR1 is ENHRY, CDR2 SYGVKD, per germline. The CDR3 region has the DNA TGTGCCATCACGGACAGGGAGGGCACCGGGGAGCTGTTTTTT. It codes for CAITDREGTGELFF.

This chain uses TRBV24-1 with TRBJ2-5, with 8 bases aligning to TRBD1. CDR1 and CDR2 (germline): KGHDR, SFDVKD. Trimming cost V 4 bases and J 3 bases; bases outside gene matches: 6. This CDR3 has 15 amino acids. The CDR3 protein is CATSDPGQGEETQYF. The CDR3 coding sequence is TGTGCCACCAGTGACCCTGGACAGGGAGAAGAGACCCAGTACTTC.

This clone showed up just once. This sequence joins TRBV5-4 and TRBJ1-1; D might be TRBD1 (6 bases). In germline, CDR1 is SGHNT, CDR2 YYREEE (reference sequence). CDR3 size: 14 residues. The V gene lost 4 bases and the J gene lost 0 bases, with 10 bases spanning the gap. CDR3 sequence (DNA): TGTGCCAGCAGCCCCGGGACACTGAACACTGAAGCTTTCTTT. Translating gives CASSPGTLNTEAFF.

The CDR3, as DNA: TGCGCCAGCAGCTATAGGACTAGCGGCACCTACGAGCAGTACTTC. Translated: CASSYRTSGTYEQYF. V usage is TRBV5-1 and J usage is TRBJ2-7; 10 positions agree with TRBD2. J lost 2 bases, V lost 3 bases, and 5 bases had no gene match. The CDR3 totals 15 residues. From germline, CDR1 is SGHRS and CDR2 YFSETQ.

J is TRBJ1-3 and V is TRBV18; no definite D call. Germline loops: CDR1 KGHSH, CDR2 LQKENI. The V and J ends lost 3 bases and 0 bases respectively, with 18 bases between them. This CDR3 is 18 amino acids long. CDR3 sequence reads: CASSPLDTPFLSGNTIYF. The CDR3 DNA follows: TGTGCCAGCTCACCGTTAGATACTCCTTTTCTCTCTGGAAACACCATATATTTT.

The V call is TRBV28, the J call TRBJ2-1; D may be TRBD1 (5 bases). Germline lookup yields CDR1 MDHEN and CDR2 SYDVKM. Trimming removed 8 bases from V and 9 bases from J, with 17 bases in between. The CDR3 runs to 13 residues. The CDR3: CASLTAQGGEQFF. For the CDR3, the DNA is TGTGCCAGCCTCACGGCCCAGGGCGGTGAGCAGTTCTTC.

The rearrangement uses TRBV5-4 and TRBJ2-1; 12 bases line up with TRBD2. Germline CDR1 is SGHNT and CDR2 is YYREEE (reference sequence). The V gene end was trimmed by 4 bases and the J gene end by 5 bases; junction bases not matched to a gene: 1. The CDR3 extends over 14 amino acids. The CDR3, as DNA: TGTGCCAGCAGCCGACTAGCGGGAGACAATGAGCAGTTCTTC. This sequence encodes CASSRLAGDNEQFF.

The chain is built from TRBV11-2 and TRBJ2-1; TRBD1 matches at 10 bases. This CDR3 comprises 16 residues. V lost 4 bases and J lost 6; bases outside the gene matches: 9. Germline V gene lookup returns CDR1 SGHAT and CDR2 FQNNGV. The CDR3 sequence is CASSSLAGTGVNEQFF. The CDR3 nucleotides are TGTGCCAGCAGCTCGCTAGCCGGGACAGGGGTCAATGAGCAGTTCTTC.

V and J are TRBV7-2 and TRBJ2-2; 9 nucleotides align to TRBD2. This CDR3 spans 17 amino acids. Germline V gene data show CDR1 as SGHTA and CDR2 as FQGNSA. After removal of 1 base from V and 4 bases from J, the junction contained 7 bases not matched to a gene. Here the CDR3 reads CASSLVGGLALTGELFF. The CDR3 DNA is TGTGCCAGCAGCTTAGTGGGGGGACTAGCCCTCACCGGGGAGCTGTTTTTT.

CDR3 DNA sequence: TGTGCCACTTGGACAGGACGGGGAGAGACCCAGTACTTC. Amino acids: CATWTGRGETQYF. The J gene is TRBJ2-5, the V gene TRBV28; 7 bases agree with TRBD1. After removal of 10 bases from V and 4 bases from J, the junction contained 9 bases not matched to a gene. Germline lookup yields CDR1 MDHEN and CDR2 SYDVKM. The CDR3 sequence is 13 residues long. Filled out from reference TRBV28 and TRBJ2-5, the complete variable domain reads DVKVTQSSRYLVKRTGEKVFLECVQDMDHENMFWYRQDPGLGLRLIYFSYDVKMKEKGDIPEGYSVSREKKERFSLILESASTNQTSMYLCATWTGRGETQYFGPGTRLLVL.

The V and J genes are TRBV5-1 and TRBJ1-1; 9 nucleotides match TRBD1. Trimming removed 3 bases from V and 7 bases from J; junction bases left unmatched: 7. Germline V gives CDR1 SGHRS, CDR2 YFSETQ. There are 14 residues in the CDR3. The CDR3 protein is CASSSGQGEVEAFF. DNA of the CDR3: TGCGCCAGCAGCTCGGGACAGGGTGAGGTTGAAGCTTTCTTT.

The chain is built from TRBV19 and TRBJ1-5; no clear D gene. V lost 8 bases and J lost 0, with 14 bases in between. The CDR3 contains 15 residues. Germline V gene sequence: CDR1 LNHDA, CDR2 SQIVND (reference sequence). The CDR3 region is CASDTRGSSNQPQHF. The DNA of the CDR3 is TGTGCCAGTGATACCCGGGGATCTAGCAATCAGCCCCAGCATTTT.

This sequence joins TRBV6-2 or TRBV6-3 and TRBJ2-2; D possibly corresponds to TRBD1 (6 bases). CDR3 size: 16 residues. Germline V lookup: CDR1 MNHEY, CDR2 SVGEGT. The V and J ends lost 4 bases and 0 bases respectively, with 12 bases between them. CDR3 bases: TGTGCCAGCAGTTTCCCGGGACATACGAACACCGGGGAGCTGTTTTTT. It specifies CASSFPGHTNTGELFF.

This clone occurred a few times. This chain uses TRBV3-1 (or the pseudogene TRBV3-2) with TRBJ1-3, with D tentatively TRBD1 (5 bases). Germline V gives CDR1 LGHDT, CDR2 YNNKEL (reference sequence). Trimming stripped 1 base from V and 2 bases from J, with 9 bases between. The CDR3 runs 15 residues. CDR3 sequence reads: CASSQGSRAGNTIYF. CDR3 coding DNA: TGTGCCAGCAGCCAAGGATCCAGGGCTGGAAACACCATATATTTT.

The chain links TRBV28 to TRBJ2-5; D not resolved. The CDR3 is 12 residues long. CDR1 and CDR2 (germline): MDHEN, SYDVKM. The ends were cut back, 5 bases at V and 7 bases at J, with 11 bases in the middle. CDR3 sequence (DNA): TGTGCCAGCAGTCGCGCCCCGGGGACCCAGTACTTC. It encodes CASSRAPGTQYF.

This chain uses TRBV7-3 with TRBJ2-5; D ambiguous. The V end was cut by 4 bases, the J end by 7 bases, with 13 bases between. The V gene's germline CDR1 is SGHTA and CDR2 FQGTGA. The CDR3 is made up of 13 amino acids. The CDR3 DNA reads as TGTGCCAGCAGCTCCTCCCCGACGGGGACCCAGTACTTC. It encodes CASSSSPTGTQYF.

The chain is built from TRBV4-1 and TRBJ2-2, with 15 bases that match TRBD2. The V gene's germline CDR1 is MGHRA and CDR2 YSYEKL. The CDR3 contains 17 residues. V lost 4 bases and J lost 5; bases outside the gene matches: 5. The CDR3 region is CASSPRTSGRGTGELFF. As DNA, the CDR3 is TGCGCCAGCAGCCCCCGGACTAGCGGGAGGGGTACCGGGGAGCTGTTTTTT.

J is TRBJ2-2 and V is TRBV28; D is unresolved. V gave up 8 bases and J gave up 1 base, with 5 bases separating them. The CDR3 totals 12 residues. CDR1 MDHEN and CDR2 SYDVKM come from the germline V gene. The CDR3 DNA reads TGTGCCAGCCGTAGGAACACCGGGGAGCTGTTTTTT. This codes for CASRRNTGELFF. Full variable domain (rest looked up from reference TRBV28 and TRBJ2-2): DVKVTQSSRYLVKRTGEKVFLECVQDMDHENMFWYRQDPGLGLRLIYFSYDVKMKEKGDIPEGYSVSREKKERFSLILESASTNQTSMYLCASRRNTGELFFGEGSRLTVL.

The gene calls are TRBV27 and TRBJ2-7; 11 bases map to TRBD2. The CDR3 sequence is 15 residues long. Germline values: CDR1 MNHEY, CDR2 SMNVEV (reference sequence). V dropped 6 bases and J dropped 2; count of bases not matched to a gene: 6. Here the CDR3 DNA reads TGTGCCAGCAGGGGGGGACTAGCGGACGCCTACGAGCAGTACTTC. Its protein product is CASRGGLADAYEQYF.

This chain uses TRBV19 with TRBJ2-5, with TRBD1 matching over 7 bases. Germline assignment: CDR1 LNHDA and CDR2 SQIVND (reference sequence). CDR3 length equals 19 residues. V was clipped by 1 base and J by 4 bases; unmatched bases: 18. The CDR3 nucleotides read TGTGCCAGTAGTATAGTGAGTAATAGGGGGCGCCTTTCGGGAGAGACCCAGTACTTC. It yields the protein CASSIVSNRGRLSGETQYF.

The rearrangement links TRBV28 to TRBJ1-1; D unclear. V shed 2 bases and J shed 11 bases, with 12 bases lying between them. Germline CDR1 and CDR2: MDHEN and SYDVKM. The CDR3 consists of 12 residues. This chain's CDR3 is CASSLPQRWAFF. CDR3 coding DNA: TGTGCCAGCAGTTTACCTCAACGGTGGGCTTTCTTT. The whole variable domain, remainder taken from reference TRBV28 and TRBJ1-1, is DVKVTQSSRYLVKRTGEKVFLECVQDMDHENMFWYRQDPGLGLRLIYFSYDVKMKEKGDIPEGYSVSREKKERFSLILESASTNQTSMYLCASSLPQRWAFFGQGTRLTVV.

The CDR3 nucleotides read TGCGCCAGCAGTAGGGGCGGGAGTGGAGATACGCAGTATTTT. The encoded protein is CASSRGGSGDTQYF. The chain carries TRBV5-1 and TRBJ2-3; TRBD2 aligns across 7 bases. This CDR3 comprises 14 residues. The trim removed 5 bases at V and 5 bases at J, leaving 8 bases unmatched. Germline V CDR1 and CDR2: SGHRS, YFSETQ. Looking up the rest from reference TRBV5-1 and TRBJ2-3 gives the full variable domain: KAGVTQTPRYLIKTRGQQVTLSCSPISGHRSVSWYQQTPGQGLQFLFEYFSETQRNKGNFPGRFSGRQFSNSRSEMNVSTLELGDSALYLCASSRGGSGDTQYFGPGTRLTVL.

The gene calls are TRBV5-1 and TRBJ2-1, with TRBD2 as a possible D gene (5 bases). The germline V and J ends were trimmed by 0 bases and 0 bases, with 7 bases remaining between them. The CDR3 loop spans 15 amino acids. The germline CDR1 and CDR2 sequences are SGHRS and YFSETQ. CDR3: CASSLGTASYNEQFF. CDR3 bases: TGCGCCAGCAGCTTGGGGACTGCCTCCTACAATGAGCAGTTCTTC.